The next 2 T cell receptor beta chains were all read from a single sample in a study of T cells in Graves' hyperthyroidism and ophthalmopathy. There were TCR beta CDR3 regions amplified from RNA transcripts. The HTBI primer set served for first-round RT-PCR of the TCR CDR3. TCRdb used MiXCR to reprocess the multiplex PCR reads, holding one entry per CDR3 protein. The sample shows roughly 100,000 distinct CDR3 sequences, approximately 50% of them seen only once. The specimen was blood. These receptors were obtained from a man aged 35 to 55 with Graves' hyperthyroidism.

Comment on this clonotype: An end of the junction differs from the germline gene, which may be a read error. The chain links TRBV7-2 to TRBJ1-1, with TRBD1 as a possible D gene (5 bases). Germline V lookup: CDR1 SGHTA, CDR2 FQGNSA. The CDR3 is 15 residues long. The CDR3 sequence is CASSSPTYSGAPALF. The CDR3 DNA reads TGTGCCAGCAGTTCGCCCACCTACAGCGGGGCGCCAGCTCTCTTT.

Comments on this clonotype: The germline gene is not matched at one end of the junction; a read error may be the cause. The rearrangement links TRBV20-1 to TRBJ2-7, with 8 bases lining up with TRBD2. Germline values: CDR1 DFQATT, CDR2 SNEGSKA (reference sequence). This CDR3 has 14 amino acids. This chain's CDR3 is CRAEDGGASYGQYF. CDR3 coding DNA: TGCCGTGCTGAGGACGGGGGGGCCTCCTACGGGCAGTACTTC.